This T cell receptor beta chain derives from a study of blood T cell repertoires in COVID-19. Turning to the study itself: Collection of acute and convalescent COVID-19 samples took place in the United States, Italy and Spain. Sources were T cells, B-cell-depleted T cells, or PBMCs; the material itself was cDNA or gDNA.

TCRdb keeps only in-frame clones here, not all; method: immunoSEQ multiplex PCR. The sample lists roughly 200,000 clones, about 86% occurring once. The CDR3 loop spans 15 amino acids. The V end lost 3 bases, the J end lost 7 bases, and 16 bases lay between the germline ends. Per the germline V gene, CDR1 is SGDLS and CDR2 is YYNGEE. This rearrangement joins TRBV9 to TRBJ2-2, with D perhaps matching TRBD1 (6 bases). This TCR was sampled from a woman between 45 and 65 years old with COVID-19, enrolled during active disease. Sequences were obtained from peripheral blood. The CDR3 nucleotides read TGTGCCAGCAGCGCAGGGTTGAGACAGGTCGGGGAGCTGTTTTTT. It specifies CASSAGLRQVGELFF.